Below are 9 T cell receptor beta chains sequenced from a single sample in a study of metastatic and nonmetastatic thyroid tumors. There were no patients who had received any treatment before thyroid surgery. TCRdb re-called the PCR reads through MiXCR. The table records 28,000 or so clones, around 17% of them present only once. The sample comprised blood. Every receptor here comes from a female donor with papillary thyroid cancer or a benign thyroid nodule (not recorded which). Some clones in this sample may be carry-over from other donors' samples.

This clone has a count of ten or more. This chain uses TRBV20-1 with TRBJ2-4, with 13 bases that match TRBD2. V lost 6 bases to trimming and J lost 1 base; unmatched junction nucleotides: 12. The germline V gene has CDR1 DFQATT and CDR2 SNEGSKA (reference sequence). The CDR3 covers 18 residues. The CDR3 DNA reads TGCAGTGCACGCGGACTAGCGGGAGTGAATCGGGCCAAAAACATTCAGTACTTC. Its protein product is CSARGLAGVNRAKNIQYF.

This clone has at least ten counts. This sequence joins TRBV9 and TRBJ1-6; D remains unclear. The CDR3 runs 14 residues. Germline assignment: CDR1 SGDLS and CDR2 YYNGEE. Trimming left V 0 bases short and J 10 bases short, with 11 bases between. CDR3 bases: TGTGCCAGCAGCGTAGCCCGGGGAGACTCACCCCTCCACTTT. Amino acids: CASSVARGDSPLHF.

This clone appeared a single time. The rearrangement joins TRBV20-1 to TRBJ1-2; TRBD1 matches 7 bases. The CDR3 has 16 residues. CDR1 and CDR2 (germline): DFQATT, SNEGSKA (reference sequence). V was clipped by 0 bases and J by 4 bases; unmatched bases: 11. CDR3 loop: CSARDNTGATGYGYTF. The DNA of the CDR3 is TGCAGTGCTAGAGATAATACAGGGGCCACAGGCTATGGCTACACCTTC.

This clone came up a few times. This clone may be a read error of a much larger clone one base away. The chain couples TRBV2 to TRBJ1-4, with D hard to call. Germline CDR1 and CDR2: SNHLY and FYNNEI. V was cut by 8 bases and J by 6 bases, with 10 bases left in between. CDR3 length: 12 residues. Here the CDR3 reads CASPDSDEKLFF. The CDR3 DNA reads TGTGCCAGCCCTGACTCCGATGAAAAACTGTTTTTT. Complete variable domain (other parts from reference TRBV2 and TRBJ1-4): EPEVTQTPSHQVTQMGQEVILRCVPISNHLYFYWYRQILGQKVEFLVSFYNNEISEKSEIFDDQFSVERPDGSNFTLKIRSTKLEDSAMYFCASPDSDEKLFFGSGTQLSVL.

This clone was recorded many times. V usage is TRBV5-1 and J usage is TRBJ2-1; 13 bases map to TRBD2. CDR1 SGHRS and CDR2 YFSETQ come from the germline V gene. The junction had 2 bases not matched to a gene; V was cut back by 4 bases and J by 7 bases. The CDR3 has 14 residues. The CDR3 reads CASSGLAGVNEQFF. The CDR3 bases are TGCGCCAGCAGCGGACTAGCGGGAGTGAATGAGCAGTTCTTC.

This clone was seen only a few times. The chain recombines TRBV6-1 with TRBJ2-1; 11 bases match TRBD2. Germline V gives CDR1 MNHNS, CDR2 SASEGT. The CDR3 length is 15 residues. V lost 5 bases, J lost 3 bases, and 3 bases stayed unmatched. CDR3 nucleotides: TGTGCCAGCAGTCCTACTAGCGGGAGCTACAATGAGCAGTTCTTC. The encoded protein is CASSPTSGSYNEQFF.

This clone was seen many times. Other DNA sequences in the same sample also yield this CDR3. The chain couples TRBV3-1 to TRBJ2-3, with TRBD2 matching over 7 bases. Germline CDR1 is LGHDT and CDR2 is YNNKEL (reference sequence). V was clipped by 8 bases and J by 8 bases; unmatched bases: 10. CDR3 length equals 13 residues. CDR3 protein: CASRRLSGGTQYF. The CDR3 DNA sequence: TGTGCCAGCCGGCGGTTGTCGGGAGGTACGCAGTATTTT.

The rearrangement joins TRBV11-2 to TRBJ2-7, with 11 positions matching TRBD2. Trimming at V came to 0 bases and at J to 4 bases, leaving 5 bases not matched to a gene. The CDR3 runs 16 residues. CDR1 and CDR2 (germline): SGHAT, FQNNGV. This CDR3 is CASSLDRTSGQYEQYF. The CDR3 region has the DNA TGTGCCAGCAGCTTAGATAGGACTAGCGGGCAATACGAGCAGTACTTC.

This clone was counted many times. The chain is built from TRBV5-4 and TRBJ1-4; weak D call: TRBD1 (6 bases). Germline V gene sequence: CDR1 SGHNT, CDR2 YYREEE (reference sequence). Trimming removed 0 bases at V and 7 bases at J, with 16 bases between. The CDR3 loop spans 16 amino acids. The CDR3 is CASSLAQTGRPEKLFF. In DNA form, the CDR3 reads TGTGCCAGCAGCTTGGCCCAGACAGGAAGGCCTGAAAAACTGTTTTTT.